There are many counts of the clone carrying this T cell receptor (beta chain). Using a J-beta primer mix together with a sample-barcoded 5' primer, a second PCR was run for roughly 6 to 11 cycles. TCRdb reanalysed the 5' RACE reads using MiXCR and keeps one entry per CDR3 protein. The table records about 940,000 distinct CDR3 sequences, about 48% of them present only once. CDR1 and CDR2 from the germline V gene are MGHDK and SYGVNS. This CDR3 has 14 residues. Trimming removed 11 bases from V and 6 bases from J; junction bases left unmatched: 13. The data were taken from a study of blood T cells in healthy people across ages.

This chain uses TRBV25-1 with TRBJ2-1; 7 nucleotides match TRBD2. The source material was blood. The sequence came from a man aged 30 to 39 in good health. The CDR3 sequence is CAAGVAATTNEQFF. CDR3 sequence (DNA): TGTGCCGCGGGGGTGGCGGCGACTACCAATGAGCAGTTCTTC.